What follows describes a single T cell receptor (beta chain). The germline V gene encodes CDR1 SEHNR and CDR2 FQNEAQ (reference sequence). With 1 base clipped from V and 5 bases from J, the junction kept 2 bases outside the gene matches. CDR3 length: 14 amino acids. The sample is drawn from a study of technical replicates of blood from four donors. Generated by immunoSEQ multiplex PCR, the TCRdb table keeps only in-frame clones and is missing some. Of some 83,000 clones in the sample, about 92% were seen once. Sample: T cells isolated from PBMCs. The receptor was isolated from a human donor in good health. This rearrangement joins TRBV7-9 to TRBJ2-7; 10 bases are shared with TRBD1. Written as DNA, the CDR3 is TGTGCCAGCAGCTTAGGGGACAGGGGCGACGAGCAGTACTTC. It codes for CASSLGDRGDEQYF.